Below are 24 T cell receptor beta chains sequenced from a single sample in a study of T cell responses to AZD1222 COVID-19 vaccine. Clones were sequenced by immunoSEQ multiplex PCR, and TCRdb holds only the in-frame ones, with some missing. The profile covers some 130,000 clones, with around 90% appearing a single time and under 2.5% taken by the ten largest. The input for sequencing was peripheral blood, taken on day 0 of AZD1222 vaccination. All receptors come from an adult in good health.

V is TRBV7-2 and J is TRBJ2-7; D unclear. The CDR3 is made up of 15 amino acids. Trimming shortened V by 3 bases and J by 6 bases, and 18 bases separated the two germline ends. Germline lookup yields CDR1 SGHTA and CDR2 FQGNSA. The CDR3 loop reads CASSFTFSVGREQYF. CDR3 in DNA: TGTGCCAGCAGCTTTACATTTTCGGTGGGCCGCGAGCAGTACTTC. The entire variable domain, with the rest obtained from reference TRBV7-2 and TRBJ2-7, is as follows: GAGVSQSPSNKVTEKGKDVELRCDPISGHTALYWYRQSLGQGLEFLIYFQGNSAPDKSGLPSDRFSAERTGGSVSTLTIQRTQQEDSAVYLCASSFTFSVGREQYFGPGTRLTVT.

The rearrangement uses TRBV7-2 and TRBJ1-5; D is ambiguous. The CDR3 is 12 amino acids. V lost 3 bases, J lost 9 bases, and 9 bases lay in between. Germline V gene lookup returns CDR1 SGHTA and CDR2 FQGNSA. This chain's CDR3 is CASSFPSGPQHF. CDR3 DNA sequence: TGTGCCAGCAGCTTCCCATCTGGGCCCCAGCATTTT.

This sequence joins TRBV3-1 (or the pseudogene TRBV3-2) and TRBJ1-1; no definite D call. There are 14 residues in the CDR3. Germline CDR1 and CDR2: LGHDT and YNNKEL (reference sequence). Trimming pared 1 base from V and 5 bases from J, leaving 11 bases between. The CDR3 nucleotides are TGTGCCAGCAGCCAAGGCCCCCCCGGGACTGAAGCTTTCTTT. Its translation is CASSQGPPGTEAFF.

The chain is built from TRBV5-8 and TRBJ2-5, with 8 bases that match TRBD1. Germline CDR1 is SGHTS and CDR2 is YDEGEE. Trimming removed 5 bases from V and 4 bases from J; junction bases left unmatched: 4. The CDR3 loop spans 13 amino acids. The DNA of the CDR3 is TGTGCCAGCAGACGGACAGGGACAGAGACCCAGTACTTC. Residues: CASRRTGTETQYF.

This clone has just one count. The rearrangement links TRBV5-8 to TRBJ2-3; TRBD2 might be the D (6 bases). The V end lost 0 bases, the J end lost 4 bases, and 9 bases lay between the germline ends. The CDR3 is made up of 14 amino acids. Germline V gives CDR1 SGHTS, CDR2 YDEGEE. CDR3 region: CASSLGRAADTQYF. CDR3 nucleotide sequence: TGTGCCAGCAGCTTGGGGAGGGCCGCAGATACGCAGTATTTT.

This clone was recorded only once. The chain is built from TRBV9 and TRBJ1-2, with a possible D match to TRBD1 (6 bases). Trimming stripped 0 bases from V and 3 bases from J, with 12 bases between. The CDR3 spans 15 residues. CDR1 SGDLS and CDR2 YYNGEE come from the germline V gene. This CDR3 reads CASSVEIRGDYGYTF. The CDR3 nucleotides are TGTGCCAGCAGCGTAGAAATTAGGGGGGACTATGGCTACACCTTC.

The V and J genes are TRBV19 and TRBJ1-5; TRBD1 is a possible D gene (5 bases). The CDR3 length is 14 residues. V was trimmed by 3 bases and J by 1 base, leaving 7 bases between them. Looked up from germline, CDR1 is LNHDA and CDR2 is SQIVND (reference sequence). The CDR3 is CASSIQGSNQPQHF. The CDR3 coding sequence is TGTGCCAGTAGTATCCAGGGAAGCAATCAGCCCCAGCATTTT.

A single count supports this clone. This chain connects TRBV5-5 to TRBJ1-1; no firm D call. This CDR3 comprises 13 residues. CDR1 is SGHKS and CDR2 is YYEKEE in the germline V gene (reference sequence). V lost 4 bases, J lost 6 bases, and 13 bases lay in between. The CDR3 DNA sequence: TGTGCCAGCAGCCAGACGGTCTGGGCTGAAGCTTTCTTT. Its protein is CASSQTVWAEAFF.

The chain recombines TRBV4-2 with TRBJ1-3; a weak D match, TRBD1 (5 bases). This CDR3 is 17 amino acids long. V was clipped by 1 base and J by 1 base, with 14 bases between them. The germline V gene encodes CDR1 LGHNA and CDR2 YNFKEQ. The CDR3 region is CASSQGASGRSGNTIYF. CDR3 coding DNA: TGTGCCAGCAGCCAAGGGGCATCGGGGCGATCTGGAAACACCATATATTTT.

The J gene is TRBJ1-4, the V gene TRBV19; D unresolved. Germline V gene lookup returns CDR1 LNHDA and CDR2 SQIVND (reference sequence). V lost 8 bases to trimming and J lost 8 bases, with 12 bases between them. The CDR3 runs 12 residues. CDR3 bases: TGTGCCAGTCTTTCGCCCTGGGAAAAACTGTTTTTT. It yields the protein CASLSPWEKLFF.

The chain links TRBV28 to TRBJ2-1; possible D gene TRBD1, 6 bases. The CDR3 runs 14 residues. CDR1 and CDR2 (germline): MDHEN, SYDVKM. Trimming removed 3 bases at V and 5 bases at J, with 11 bases between. DNA of the CDR3: TGTGCCAGCAGTTTTCGTGGGGGCAACAATGAGCAGTTCTTC. It is translated as CASSFRGGNNEQFF.

CDR3 amino acids: CASSSGPGNEQFF. CDR3 coding DNA: TGTGCCAGCAGTTCCGGACCGGGCAATGAGCAGTTCTTC. This chain uses TRBV12-3 or TRBV12-4 with TRBJ2-1, with D hard to call. This CDR3 is 13 amino acids long. V lost 4 bases, J lost 6 bases, and 10 bases lay in between.

The genes are TRBV12-5 and TRBJ1-1, with 7 positions matching TRBD1. CDR1 is LGHNT, CDR2 FRNRAP, per germline. The CDR3 has 12 amino acids. The ends lost 7 bases at V and 7 bases at J; junction bases unmatched: 6. CDR3 amino acids: CASAQGGIEAFF. The CDR3 nucleotides are TGTGCTAGTGCCCAGGGGGGGATTGAAGCTTTCTTT.

The J gene is TRBJ2-3, the V gene TRBV6-1, with 7 bases aligning to TRBD1. Trimming cost V 2 bases and J 2 bases; bases outside gene matches: 13. Germline CDR1 reads MNHNS; CDR2 reads SASEGT. The CDR3 runs 18 residues. The chain's CDR3 is CASSESPRRDSHTDTQYF. The CDR3 region has the DNA TGTGCCAGCAGTGAAAGCCCACGTCGGGACAGTCACACAGATACGCAGTATTTT.

This clone was seen just once. The V gene is TRBV11-2, the J gene TRBJ1-1, with D perhaps TRBD1 (5 bases). In germline, CDR1 is SGHAT, CDR2 FQNNGV. This CDR3 contains 13 residues. The V gene lost 10 bases and the J gene lost 0 bases, with 12 bases spanning the gap. CDR3 amino acids: CAISGTVNTEAFF. The CDR3 bases are TGTGCCATCTCCGGGACGGTGAACACTGAAGCTTTCTTT.

The chain couples TRBV19 to TRBJ2-4; 7 positions match TRBD1. The CDR3 loop spans 15 amino acids. CDR1 and CDR2 from the germline V gene are LNHDA and SQIVND (reference sequence). J lost 3 bases, V lost 6 bases, and 8 bases had no gene match. This chain's CDR3 is CASRVRQGDKNIQYF. The CDR3 nucleotides are TGTGCCAGTAGGGTAAGACAGGGAGACAAAAACATTCAGTACTTC.

The chain joins TRBV10-1 to TRBJ1-2; D unresolved. The germline gives CDR1 WNHNN, CDR2 SYGVQD (reference sequence). V lost 0 bases, J lost 2 bases, and 13 bases lay in between. The CDR3 extends over 16 amino acids. CDR3 amino acids: CASSESPGNPNYGYTF. The CDR3 DNA reads TGCGCCAGCAGTGAGTCCCCAGGAAATCCAAACTATGGCTACACCTTC.

The rearrangement joins TRBV5-1 to TRBJ2-3; a weak D match, TRBD1 (6 bases). V was pared by 0 bases and J by 0 bases, with 11 bases between. Per the germline V gene, CDR1 is SGHRS and CDR2 is YFSETQ. The CDR3 contains 16 residues. This CDR3 reads CASSLGQAISTDTQYF. DNA for the CDR3: TGCGCCAGCAGCTTGGGACAGGCCATAAGCACAGATACGCAGTATTTT.

V gene TRBV3-1 (or the pseudogene TRBV3-2) combines with J gene TRBJ2-3; 8 bases line up with TRBD2. V shed 7 bases and J 2 bases; nucleotides not matched to a gene: 5. CDR1 is LGHDT, CDR2 YNNKEL, per germline (reference sequence). The CDR3 totals 14 residues. The CDR3 region is CASMQRGFTDTQYF. The CDR3 DNA is TGTGCCAGCATGCAGCGGGGGTTCACAGATACGCAGTATTTT.

The V gene is TRBV25-1, the J gene TRBJ1-2, with 7 bases that match TRBD1. The CDR3 contains 16 residues. Per germline, CDR1 MGHDK and CDR2 SYGVNS. With 0 bases clipped from V and 4 bases from J, the junction kept 8 bases outside the gene matches. The CDR3 nucleotides read TGTGCCAGCAGTGAATATGAGACAGGGCGGATCTATGGCTACACCTTC. It yields the protein CASSEYETGRIYGYTF.

This rearrangement joins TRBV10-3 to TRBJ2-2; no clear D gene. CDR1 is ENHRY and CDR2 is SYGVKD in the germline V gene. The CDR3 extends over 14 amino acids. The V and J ends lost 2 bases and 3 bases respectively, with 7 bases between them. The CDR3 region has the DNA TGTGCCATCAGTGAGCCGGCATACACCGGGGAGCTGTTTTTT. Encoded protein: CAISEPAYTGELFF.

This clone was counted a single time. The chain carries TRBV6-1 and TRBJ1-2; the D is unclear. The CDR3 loop spans 17 amino acids. Deletions cut 0 bases from V and 4 bases from J, with 18 bases between. Germline-derived CDR1 and CDR2 are MNHNS and SASEGT. The CDR3 DNA follows: TGTGCCAGCAGTGAAGCAATACAGTTACTTCTGGGCTATGGCTACACCTTC. The encoded protein is CASSEAIQLLLGYGYTF.

The rearrangement links TRBV28 to TRBJ1-1; D gene ambiguous. The CDR3 is made up of 13 amino acids. The germline V and J ends were trimmed by 4 bases and 4 bases, with 10 bases remaining between them. In germline, CDR1 is MDHEN, CDR2 SYDVKM. CDR3 sequence: CASSSTGVTEAFF. In DNA, the CDR3 is TGTGCCAGCAGTTCCACGGGAGTCACTGAAGCTTTCTTT.

The CDR3 coding sequence is TGTGCCATCTCCTACGGACCTGGGTCTGAAGCTTTCTTT. Translated: CAISYGPGSEAFF. V is TRBV10-3 and J is TRBJ1-1; D is uncertain. Germline CDR1 and CDR2: ENHRY and SYGVKD. The CDR3 contains 13 residues. V was shortened by 8 bases and J by 6 bases, with 16 bases between the two germline ends.